The 24 T cell receptor beta chains listed next were all sequenced from one sample in a study of cytotoxic CD8 clonotypes in ibrutinib-treated CLL. This table comes from immunoSEQ multiplex PCR, and its TCRdb copy is limited to in-frame clones, with some not included. The sample yields roughly 54,000 clones, about 50% seen once. The sample in question was PBMCs, obtained after 24 months of ibrutinib treatment. The receptors shown here come from a human donor with chronic lymphocytic leukemia.

The sample holds a few counts of this clone. The rearrangement links TRBV10-3 to TRBJ1-1, with D possibly being TRBD1 (5 bases). The CDR3 sequence is 15 residues long. From germline, CDR1 is ENHRY and CDR2 SYGVKD. Trimming removed 6 bases from V and 1 base from J, with 15 bases in between. This CDR3 reads CAISGSGWANTEAFF. CDR3 in DNA: TGTGCCATCAGCGGGTCAGGGTGGGCGAACACTGAAGCTTTCTTT.

The genes are TRBV6-1 and TRBJ2-7; D is unclear. Germline V gives CDR1 MNHNS, CDR2 SASEGT. This CDR3 spans 12 amino acids. The V and J ends lost 2 bases and 4 bases respectively, with 6 bases between them. CDR3 sequence reads: CASSEFGYEQYF. Here the CDR3 DNA reads TGTGCCAGCAGTGAATTCGGGTACGAGCAGTACTTC.

The chain links TRBV2 to TRBJ1-6; D is possibly TRBD1 (5 bases). The germline V gene has CDR1 SNHLY and CDR2 FYNNEI. CDR3 length: 16 residues. V gave up 2 bases and J gave up 5 bases, with 13 bases separating them. Here the CDR3 reads CASSEPGIIHNSPLHF. As DNA, the CDR3 is TGTGCCAGCAGTGAACCAGGGATCATACATAATTCACCCCTCCACTTT.

This clone was recorded a few times. The J gene is TRBJ2-7, the V gene TRBV6-1; the D is unclear. Germline V CDR1 and CDR2: MNHNS, SASEGT. This CDR3 has 13 residues. V lost 6 bases and J 3 bases, leaving 12 bases between the germline ends. The CDR3, as DNA: TGTGCCAGCAGCCTGGACGTAGGCTACGAGCAGTACTTC. This translates into CASSLDVGYEQYF.

This clone has just a few counts. The J gene is TRBJ2-1, the V gene TRBV5-1; unclear D gene. The V end lost 0 bases, the J end lost 7 bases, and 11 bases lay between the germline ends. The CDR3 spans 14 residues. Germline loops: CDR1 SGHRS, CDR2 YFSETQ. CDR3 in DNA: TGCGCCAGCAGCTTGGCTTCAGAAGAAAATGAGCAGTTCTTC. The encoded protein is CASSLASEENEQFF.

V gene TRBV5-1 combines with J gene TRBJ1-1, with 7 bases aligning to TRBD1. In germline, CDR1 is SGHRS, CDR2 YFSETQ. The J segment lost 0 bases and the V segment lost 0 bases, leaving 5 bases of the junction unmatched. The CDR3 is 16 residues long. CDR3: CASSLEGTVMNTEAFF. In DNA form, the CDR3 reads TGCGCCAGCAGCTTGGAGGGGACAGTGATGAACACTGAAGCTTTCTTT.

The rearrangement uses TRBV6-1 and TRBJ1-2; 7 positions agree with TRBD1. CDR3 length equals 15 residues. Looked up from germline, CDR1 is MNHNS and CDR2 is SASEGT. Trimming at V came to 6 bases and at J to 5 bases, leaving 12 bases not matched to a gene. CDR3 DNA sequence: TGTGCCAGCAGACTCCGGGACAGCCGGCATTATGGCTACACCTTC. It codes for CASRLRDSRHYGYTF.

V is TRBV5-1 and J is TRBJ2-7, with TRBD2 identical over 9 bases. CDR1 and CDR2 (germline): SGHRS, YFSETQ. The CDR3 runs to 15 residues. Unmatched junction bases numbered 7, after V lost 4 bases and J lost 2 bases. CDR3 sequence (DNA): TGCGCCAGCAGCCCGACGGGACTAGCCCCCTACGAGCAGTACTTC. Residues: CASSPTGLAPYEQYF.

V and J are TRBV7-9 and TRBJ1-3; no firm D call. The CDR3 has 18 residues. Trimming left V 1 base short and J 4 bases short, with 20 bases between. CDR1 and CDR2 (germline): SEHNR, FQNEAQ (reference sequence). CDR3 nucleotide sequence: TGTGCCAGCAGCTTAGGGCCGGCTTGGCAGCCCCCCGGAAACACCATATATTTT. This codes for CASSLGPAWQPPGNTIYF. Full variable domain (missing parts from reference TRBV7-9 and TRBJ1-3): DTGVSQNPRHKITKRGQNVTFRCDPISEHNRLYWYRQTLGQGPEFLTYFQNEAQLEKSRLLSDRFSAERPKGSFSTLEIQRTEQGDSAMYLCASSLGPAWQPPGNTIYFGEGSWLTVV.

The chain is built from TRBV7-9 and TRBJ1-2; the D gene is possibly TRBD1 (6 bases). The CDR3 consists of 13 residues. Trimming took off 4 bases at V and 6 bases at J, with 12 bases between the two ends. Looked up from germline, CDR1 is SEHNR and CDR2 is FQNEAQ (reference sequence). CDR3 sequence reads: CASSYGAGDGYTF. CDR3 bases: TGTGCCAGCAGCTATGGGGCAGGGGATGGCTACACCTTC.

This clone was seen only once. The chain carries TRBV7-6 and TRBJ1-6; D not certain. This CDR3 contains 13 residues. Germline V gives CDR1 SGHVS, CDR2 FNYEAQ. Trimming stripped 1 base from V and 6 bases from J, with 4 bases between. CDR3 loop: CASSLVGNSPLHF. CDR3 coding DNA: TGTGCCAGCAGCTTAGTGGGTAATTCACCCCTCCACTTT.

The chain combines TRBV21-1 with TRBJ1-2. TRBV21-1 is marked as a pseudogene. This CDR3 spans 13 amino acids. In DNA form, the CDR3 reads TGTGCCAGCAGACCCCGGGACCCCCATGGCTACACCTTC. This gives the protein CASRPRDPHGYTF.

The V and J genes are TRBV6-6 and TRBJ2-7; D remains ambiguous. The length of the CDR3 is 13 residues. Per the germline V gene, CDR1 is MNHNY and CDR2 is SVGAGI (reference sequence). V dropped 2 bases and J dropped 0 bases, with 5 bases sitting between them. As DNA, the CDR3 is TGTGCCAGCAGTTACCCGAACTCCTACGAGCAGTACTTC. Its protein is CASSYPNSYEQYF.

V and J are TRBV5-6 and TRBJ1-1, with 7 bases lining up with TRBD1. Germline CDR1 reads SGHDT; CDR2 reads YYEEEE. Trimming at V came to 5 bases and at J to 4 bases, leaving 5 bases not matched to a gene. The CDR3 extends over 13 amino acids. CDR3 loop: CASSRQGGTEAFF. CDR3 DNA sequence: TGTGCCAGCAGTCGGCAGGGGGGCACTGAAGCTTTCTTT.

The gene calls are TRBV20-1 and TRBJ2-5; no firm D call. Germline CDR1 and CDR2: DFQATT and SNEGSKA (reference sequence). Deletions cut 3 bases from V and 6 bases from J, with 8 bases between. This CDR3 spans 11 amino acids. CDR3 region: CSASSLQTQYF. The CDR3 nucleotides read TGCAGTGCTAGCTCCCTCCAGACCCAGTACTTC.

The chain has TRBV5-1 and TRBJ1-2; 8 positions agree with TRBD1. The V gene end was trimmed by 0 bases and the J gene end by 7 bases; junction bases not matched to a gene: 11. The CDR3 has 16 residues. In germline, CDR1 is SGHRS, CDR2 YFSETQ. CDR3 sequence reads: CASSLEWSGGVGGYTF. CDR3 sequence (DNA): TGCGCCAGCAGCTTGGAATGGTCAGGGGGCGTCGGTGGCTACACCTTC.

The CDR3 DNA reads TGTGCCAGCAGTGGGACAGGGTGGGGCGAGCAGTACTTC. This sequence encodes CASSGTGWGEQYF. The V gene is TRBV2, the J gene TRBJ2-7; 8 bases fit TRBD1. CDR3 size: 13 residues. CDR1 is SNHLY, CDR2 FYNNEI, per germline. J gave up 6 bases and V 4 bases, and 5 bases lay outside the gene matches. Full variable domain (remainder filled in from reference TRBV2 and TRBJ2-7): EPEVTQTPSHQVTQMGQEVILRCVPISNHLYFYWYRQILGQKVEFLVSFYNNEISEKSEIFDDQFSVERPDGSNFTLKIRSTKLEDSAMYFCASSGTGWGEQYFGPGTRLTVT.

The chain couples TRBV5-1 to TRBJ2-5; TRBD2 matches at 9 bases. V was clipped by 2 bases and J by 5 bases; unmatched bases: 7. This CDR3 region has 15 residues. Per germline, CDR1 SGHRS and CDR2 YFSETQ. The CDR3 loop is CASSFLAGAGETQYF. The CDR3 coding sequence is TGCGCCAGCAGCTTTTTAGCGGGGGCAGGGGAGACCCAGTACTTC.

DNA of the CDR3: TGCGCCAGCAGCTTGGCCGGAGGGGAGACCCAGTACTTC. Amino acid sequence: CASSLAGGETQYF. The chain employs TRBV5-1 and TRBJ2-5, with D possibly being TRBD2 (6 bases). Germline V gene data show CDR1 as SGHRS and CDR2 as YFSETQ. The CDR3 runs to 13 residues. Between the trimmed V and J ends, which lost 0 bases and 5 bases, there was a span of 8 bases.

This clone was detected a few times. The chain joins TRBV20-1 to TRBJ2-3; no clear D. The V gene's germline CDR1 is DFQATT and CDR2 SNEGSKA (reference sequence). V was pared by 5 bases and J by 8 bases, with 5 bases between. The CDR3 runs to 9 residues. The CDR3 here is CSASGTQYF. The CDR3 DNA is TGCAGTGCTTCCGGTACGCAGTATTTT.

V usage is TRBV6-5 and J usage is TRBJ2-7; possibly TRBD1 for D (6 bases). Germline V gene data show CDR1 as MNHEY and CDR2 as SVGAGI. The CDR3 covers 15 residues. V was pared by 2 bases and J by 0 bases, with 11 bases between. The CDR3 region is CASSYGTGTSYEQYF. DNA of the CDR3: TGTGCCAGCAGTTACGGAACAGGGACCTCCTACGAGCAGTACTTC.

The rearrangement links TRBV9 to TRBJ2-2; D is undetermined. This CDR3 has 12 residues. The germline gives CDR1 SGDLS, CDR2 YYNGEE. V was clipped by 4 bases and J by 5 bases, with 6 bases between them. The CDR3 DNA is TGTGCCAGCAGCTACATAACCGGGGAGCTGTTTTTT. Its translation is CASSYITGELFF.

The chain is built from TRBV5-1 and TRBJ1-4, with a tentative D call TRBD1 (5 bases). Germline CDR1 reads SGHRS; CDR2 reads YFSETQ. V shed 5 bases and J shed 8 bases, with 7 bases lying between them. The CDR3 extends over 11 amino acids. Here the CDR3 reads CASSGGEKLFF. The CDR3 nucleotides are TGCGCCAGCAGTGGGGGGGAAAAACTGTTTTTT. The full variable domain, with the rest looked up from reference TRBV5-1 and TRBJ1-4, is KAGVTQTPRYLIKTRGQQVTLSCSPISGHRSVSWYQQTPGQGLQFLFEYFSETQRNKGNFPGRFSGRQFSNSRSEMNVSTLELGDSALYLCASSGGEKLFFGSGTQLSVL.

The sample holds a few counts of this clone. The V and J genes are TRBV4-2 and TRBJ2-7, with D maybe TRBD2 (7 bases). Trimming stripped 4 bases from V and 0 bases from J, with 16 bases between. The CDR3 spans 16 residues. Germline V lookup: CDR1 LGHNA, CDR2 YNFKEQ. In DNA form, the CDR3 reads TGTGCCAGCAGCCCTGGCGGCGGGGGCCTCTCCTACGAGCAGTACTTC. Protein sequence: CASSPGGGGLSYEQYF.